Shown below are 22 T cell receptor beta chains from a single sample sequenced in a study of Ad26.COV2.S vaccination and SARS-CoV-2 variants. Sequenced by immunoSEQ multiplex PCR; TCRdb stores in-frame clones only, minus some. Found here are hundreds of thousands of clones, roughly 89% of them singletons; the top ten hold around 2.5%. Stated treatment: approximately 18 received Ad26.COV2.S at low or high dose, single or two shots; roughly five received placebo; per-sample allocation not given. Collection of the samples took place on day 63 after the first injection of vaccine or placebo. The sequences come from peripheral blood, collected in a trial of Ad26.COV2.S vaccine versus placebo. The receptors derive from a person between 18 and 65 years old who received the Ad26.COV2.S COVID-19 vaccine or a placebo.

The rearrangement joins TRBV11-1 to TRBJ1-1; weak D call: TRBD1 (5 bases). CDR1 is SGHAT, CDR2 FQDESV, per germline (reference sequence). The CDR3 extends over 16 amino acids. V gave up 5 bases and J gave up 4 bases, with 20 bases separating them. CDR3 residues: CASSRGRGGWFTEAFF. As DNA, the CDR3 is TGTGCCAGCAGCCGCGGACGGGGCGGGTGGTTCACTGAAGCTTTCTTT.

The chain couples TRBV4-3 to TRBJ2-6; D may match TRBD1 or TRBD2 (5 bases each). The germline CDR1 and CDR2 sequences are LGHNA and YSLEER. The CDR3 is 16 amino acids. Trimming removed 4 bases from V and 0 bases from J, with 10 bases in between. The CDR3 DNA reads as TGCGCCAGCAGCCCTCGTGGGGGCTCTGGGGCCAACGTCCTGACTTTC. Amino acid sequence: CASSPRGGSGANVLTF.

The chain joins TRBV29-1 to TRBJ1-2, with 10 nucleotides matching TRBD1. Germline V gene sequence: CDR1 SQVTM, CDR2 ANQGSEA. CDR3 length: 13 amino acids. V trimming: 7 bases; J trimming: 8 bases; junction bases outside the gene matches: 10. The CDR3 loop reads CSAGQGGRYGYTF. Here the CDR3 DNA reads TGCAGCGCTGGACAGGGGGGTCGTTACGGCTACACCTTC.

With respect to this clone: The junction shows a germline mismatch at one end, possibly a read error. V usage is TRBV4-1 and J usage is TRBJ1-2; D is undetermined. Germline CDR1 and CDR2: MGHRA and YSYEKL. This CDR3 spans 15 amino acids. This CDR3 reads CASSQERYSNYGHTF. The CDR3 DNA reads TGCGCCAGCAGCCAAGAACGGTACTCTAACTATGGCCACACCTTC.

This clone is a singleton in its sample. This rearrangement joins TRBV7-9 to TRBJ1-2; D unresolved. The CDR3 contains 13 residues. Between the trimmed V and J ends, which lost 4 bases and 5 bases, there was a span of 11 bases. Per germline, CDR1 SEHNR and CDR2 FQNEAQ (reference sequence). CDR3 in DNA: TGTGCCAGCAGCTCCCTAGGGCCGTATGGCTACACCTTC. Amino acid sequence: CASSSLGPYGYTF.

The gene calls are TRBV2 and TRBJ1-3; no definite D call. The V gene's germline CDR1 is SNHLY and CDR2 FYNNEI. Trimming took 4 bases from V and 4 from J, leaving 14 bases between them. The CDR3 has 15 amino acids. CDR3 sequence reads: CASSAVQLGGNTIYF. The DNA of the CDR3 is TGTGCCAGCAGTGCAGTTCAGCTGGGGGGAAACACCATATATTTT.

The chain employs TRBV18 and TRBJ1-1; the D gene is possibly TRBD1 (5 bases). V lost 5 bases and J lost 4, with 11 bases in between. CDR3 length equals 13 residues. CDR1 is KGHSH, CDR2 LQKENI, per germline. CDR3 DNA: TGTGCCAGCTCAACGGGGGGGGTCACTGAAGCTTTCTTT. Translating gives CASSTGGVTEAFF.

As regards this clone: Other DNA sequences in the sample encode the same CDR3. This chain links TRBV18 with TRBJ2-3, with D hard to call. The CDR3 has 13 residues. V was shortened by 3 bases and J by 0 bases, with 4 bases between the two germline ends. Germline CDR1 reads KGHSH; CDR2 reads LQKENI. Written as DNA, the CDR3 is TGTGCCAGCTCACCCCCTAGCACAGATACGCAGTATTTT. This gives the protein CASSPPSTDTQYF.

This clone was found a few times. V and J are TRBV4-1 and TRBJ1-1, with D possibly TRBD1 on 5 matching bases. This CDR3 is built from 15 residues. V lost 1 base to trimming and J lost 10 bases, with 19 bases between them. The germline V gene encodes CDR1 MGHRA and CDR2 YSYEKL. The CDR3 is CASSQVGTFSSGAFF. The CDR3 DNA sequence: TGCGCCAGCAGCCAAGTAGGGACTTTCTCCTCCGGAGCTTTCTTT.

The chain is built from TRBV29-1 and TRBJ2-5; TRBD1 matches 7 bases. Germline trimming cut 2 bases from V and 5 bases from J; bases unmatched to any gene: 5. The CDR3 extends over 13 amino acids. CDR1 and CDR2 (germline): SQVTM, ANQGSEA. Here the CDR3 DNA reads TGCAGCGTTGAAAGACAGGGTAGGGAGACCCAGTACTTC. It translates to CSVERQGRETQYF.

The chain couples TRBV5-6 to TRBJ1-5, with D unclear. CDR3 length: 13 residues. The germline V gene encodes CDR1 SGHDT and CDR2 YYEEEE. Trimming pared 1 base from V and 1 base from J, leaving 3 bases between. CDR3 sequence reads: CASSLYSNQPQHF. The CDR3 coding sequence is TGTGCCAGCAGCTTGTACAGCAATCAGCCCCAGCATTTT.

The gene calls are TRBV5-1 and TRBJ2-1; 12 bases map to TRBD2. V was clipped by 4 bases and J by 6 bases; unmatched bases: 8. Germline V lookup: CDR1 SGHRS, CDR2 YFSETQ. CDR3 length: 16 amino acids. CDR3 protein: CASSGGLAGSTNEQFF. The CDR3 DNA is TGCGCCAGCAGCGGTGGACTAGCGGGAAGCACCAATGAGCAGTTCTTC.

The chain is built from TRBV7-2 and TRBJ1-5; 12 nucleotides agree with TRBD1. J lost 0 bases, V lost 5 bases, and 8 bases had no gene match. Germline V gives CDR1 SGHTA, CDR2 FQGNSA. The CDR3 extends over 18 amino acids. The CDR3 loop reads CASSRDRGRRYSNQPQHF. The DNA for the CDR3 is TGTGCCAGCAGCCGGGACAGGGGGCGACGGTATAGCAATCAGCCCCAGCATTTT.

V and J are TRBV7-2 and TRBJ2-2; a possible D gene is TRBD2 (7 bases). CDR3 length: 16 residues. The V end was cut by 5 bases, the J end by 3 bases, with 16 bases between. Germline values: CDR1 SGHTA, CDR2 FQGNSA. CDR3 loop: CASSPRAGAHTGELFF. The CDR3 nucleotides are TGTGCCAGCAGCCCCCGGGCGGGGGCTCACACCGGGGAGCTGTTTTTT.

In the case of this clone: This same CDR3 is encoded by further DNA sequences in the sample. This rearrangement joins TRBV9 to TRBJ1-1; D call uncertain. The V end was cut by 0 bases, the J end by 4 bases, with 4 bases between. Germline CDR1 is SGDLS and CDR2 is YYNGEE. CDR3 size: 12 residues. Here the CDR3 DNA reads TGTGCCAGCAGCGTAGGTGGCACTGAAGCTTTCTTT. This encodes CASSVGGTEAFF. The whole variable domain, filled in from reference TRBV9 and TRBJ1-1, reads DSGVTQTPKHLITATGQRVTLRCSPRSGDLSVYWYQQSLDQGLQFLIQYYNGEERAKGNILERFSAQQFPDLHSELNLSSLELGDSALYFCASSVGGTEAFFGQGTRLTVV.

In its sample, this clone was seen a few times. The chain combines TRBV6-5 with TRBJ2-7, with D unclear. Trimming stripped 0 bases from V and 2 bases from J, with 5 bases between. Germline V gives CDR1 MNHEY, CDR2 SVGAGI. This CDR3 has 13 amino acids. As DNA, the CDR3 is TGTGCCAGCAGTTACTCGAGAGCCTACGAGCAGTACTTC. Residues: CASSYSRAYEQYF.

The rearrangement links TRBV4-3 to TRBJ1-6; D uncertain. Germline V gene lookup returns CDR1 LGHNA and CDR2 YSLEER. The CDR3 consists of 14 residues. V lost 6 bases to trimming and J lost 2 bases, with 8 bases between them. CDR3 DNA sequence: TGCGCCAGCAGTAGCGGGCCCTATAATTCACCCCTCCACTTT. Its translation is CASSSGPYNSPLHF.

The chain joins TRBV12-3 or TRBV12-4 to TRBJ1-2; possible D gene TRBD1, 6 bases. The CDR3 length is 12 residues. V was trimmed by 7 bases and J by 7 bases, leaving 13 bases between them. Written as DNA, the CDR3 is TGTGCCAGCAACCAGGGGTTCGGTGGCTACACCTTC. Encoded protein: CASNQGFGGYTF.

Remarks on this clone: Other DNA sequences from this sample encode an identical CDR3 as well. The chain has TRBV9 and TRBJ1-1; possibly TRBD1 for D (5 bases). This CDR3 has 13 residues. The V and J ends lost 2 bases and 5 bases respectively, with 10 bases between them. Germline lookup yields CDR1 SGDLS and CDR2 YYNGEE. CDR3 DNA sequence: TGTGCCAGCAGCGTGGGGGGGTTAACTGAAGCTTTCTTT. Amino acids: CASSVGGLTEAFF.

The gene calls are TRBV19 and TRBJ1-5; TRBD1 agrees at 8 bases. The CDR3 is 18 residues long. Germline-derived CDR1 and CDR2 are LNHDA and SQIVND (reference sequence). The V and J ends lost 0 bases and 6 bases, in that order; junction bases with no gene match: 13. The CDR3 sequence is CASSIDRRQGRIGQPQHF. The CDR3 bases are TGTGCCAGTAGTATAGATCGGCGACAGGGGAGAATAGGTCAGCCCCAGCATTTT.

V is TRBV13 and J is TRBJ1-1; maybe TRBD1 (6 bases). Germline loops: CDR1 PRHDT, CDR2 FYEKMQ (reference sequence). The V gene lost 4 bases and the J gene lost 1 base, with 10 bases spanning the gap. This CDR3 comprises 14 residues. CDR3 residues: CASSYGQRNTEAFF. The CDR3, as DNA: TGTGCCAGCAGCTATGGACAGAGGAACACTGAAGCTTTCTTT.

The chain joins TRBV7-3 to TRBJ1-1; the match to TRBD1 covers 10 bases. J was trimmed by 3 bases and V by 8 bases; bases with no gene match: 6. Germline CDR1 reads SGHTA; CDR2 reads FQGTGA. The CDR3 has 14 residues. The DNA of the CDR3 is TGTGCCAGCCGGACAGGGGGATTGGACACTGAAGCTTTCTTT. Translation gives CASRTGGLDTEAFF.